The 27 T cell receptor beta chains below all came from one sample that was sequenced in a study of T cells in Graves' hyperthyroidism and ophthalmopathy. There were TCR beta CDR3 regions amplified from RNA transcripts. HTBI primers were the set used in a first-round RT-PCR of the TCR CDR3. TCRdb re-called the multiplex PCR reads with MiXCR, one entry per CDR3 protein. Counted here are around 700,000 distinct CDR3 sequences, over 35% occurring once; the ten biggest clones make up around 31%. The specimen was blood. The receptors shown here come from a middle-aged woman with Graves' hyperthyroidism.

This clonotype was recorded many times. V usage is TRBV7-9 and J usage is TRBJ1-1, with a tentative D call TRBD1 (5 bases). Trimming took 5 bases from V and 1 from J, leaving 14 bases between them. This CDR3 is 15 amino acids long. Germline CDR1 reads SEHNR; CDR2 reads FQNEAQ (reference sequence). CDR3 DNA: TGTGCCAGCAGCCCAGTCGCGGGGGGGAACACTGAAGCTTTCTTT. Translating gives CASSPVAGGNTEAFF.

The genes are TRBV19 and TRBJ2-2; 12 nucleotides align to TRBD2. The CDR3 has 16 residues. V dropped 7 bases and J dropped 5; count of bases not matched to a gene: 8. CDR1 LNHDA and CDR2 SQIVND come from the germline V gene (reference sequence). The CDR3 nucleotides read TGTGCCAGTACCCCCGGCACTAGCGGGAGGACCGGGGAGCTGTTTTTT. Translated: CASTPGTSGRTGELFF.

This clonotype was seen more than once but under ten times. The chain has TRBV12-3 or TRBV12-4 and TRBJ2-2; 8 nucleotides match TRBD1. V dropped 6 bases and J dropped 6; count of bases not matched to a gene: 21. The CDR3 is 19 residues long. The CDR3 is CASSRQIHLQGGRAGELFF. CDR3 sequence (DNA): TGTGCCAGCAGCCGCCAGATCCACCTACAGGGGGGAAGGGCCGGGGAGCTGTTTTTT.

This clonotype was seen a handful of times. The gene calls are TRBV7-2 and TRBJ1-5; 8 positions agree with TRBD1. The CDR3 sequence is 13 residues long. The V and J ends lost 5 bases and 11 bases, in that order; junction bases with no gene match: 8. Germline CDR1 reads SGHTA; CDR2 reads FQGNSA. For the CDR3, the DNA is TGTGCCAGCAGCCGGGACAGGCAAGAGACCCAGCATTTT. Its translation is CASSRDRQETQHF.

V is TRBV7-2 and J is TRBJ1-1; no clear D gene. CDR3 length equals 13 residues. Trimming took 2 bases from V and 3 from J, leaving 7 bases between them. CDR1 SGHTA and CDR2 FQGNSA come from the germline V gene. CDR3 sequence reads: CASSLFTYTEAFF. CDR3 coding DNA: TGTGCCAGCAGCTTATTTACGTACACTGAAGCTTTCTTT. Based on the CDR3 plus reference TRBV7-2 and TRBJ1-1, the full variable domain is GAGVSQSPSNKVTEKGKDVELRCDPISGHTALYWYRQSLGQGLEFLIYFQGNSAPDKSGLPSDRFSAERTGGSVSTLTIQRTQQEDSAVYLCASSLFTYTEAFFGQGTRLTVV.

Ten or more counts support this clonotype. V usage is TRBV20-1 and J usage is TRBJ1-1; 7 bases match TRBD1. This CDR3 has 14 amino acids. V lost 6 bases, J lost 0 bases, and 7 bases stayed unmatched. Germline lookup yields CDR1 DFQATT and CDR2 SNEGSKA (reference sequence). CDR3 DNA sequence: TGCAGTGCGCCCGAGACAGGGATGAACACTGAAGCTTTCTTT. It encodes CSAPETGMNTEAFF.

Many counts were recorded for this clonotype. V and J are TRBV9 and TRBJ2-5; D gene uncertain. The germline CDR1 and CDR2 sequences are SGDLS and YYNGEE. This CDR3 has 12 amino acids. V lost 4 bases, J lost 0 bases, and 4 bases lay in between. CDR3 coding DNA: TGTGCCAGCAGCTATGACCAAGAGACCCAGTACTTC. This sequence encodes CASSYDQETQYF. Combining the CDR3 with reference TRBV9 and TRBJ2-5 gives the whole variable domain DSGVTQTPKHLITATGQRVTLRCSPRSGDLSVYWYQQSLDQGLQFLIQYYNGEERAKGNILERFSAQQFPDLHSELNLSSLELGDSALYFCASSYDQETQYFGPGTRLLVL.

The gene calls are TRBV7-2 and TRBJ1-5, with D maybe TRBD1 (5 bases). This CDR3 is built from 15 residues. Trimming took off 6 bases at V and 4 bases at J, with 16 bases between the two ends. Germline loops: CDR1 SGHTA, CDR2 FQGNSA. In DNA, the CDR3 is TGTGCCAGCAGTCCCCCCTCAGGGCAAAATCAGCCCCAGCATTTT. It translates to CASSPPSGQNQPQHF.

This chain joins TRBV19 and TRBJ1-2, with 8 bases fitting TRBD1. Germline values: CDR1 LNHDA, CDR2 SQIVND (reference sequence). The CDR3 length is 15 residues. J was trimmed by 4 bases and V by 5 bases; bases with no gene match: 9. CDR3 DNA: TGTGCCAGTAGTTCGGGGACAGGTTATATCTATGGCTACACCTTC. Amino acids: CASSSGTGYIYGYTF.

The CDR3 is CAISESTSGGPYNEQFF. The CDR3, as DNA: TGTGCCATCAGTGAGTCGACTAGCGGGGGGCCTTACAATGAGCAGTTCTTC. This chain joins TRBV10-3 and TRBJ2-1; 13 bases are shared with TRBD2. V shed 0 bases and J 4 bases; nucleotides not matched to a gene: 3. Germline CDR1 ENHRY, CDR2 SYGVKD. The CDR3 spans 17 residues.

The genes are TRBV5-1 and TRBJ2-7; D unresolved. CDR3 length: 15 residues. Trimming cost V 5 bases and J 3 bases, with 18 bases left between them. Per germline, CDR1 SGHRS and CDR2 YFSETQ. DNA for the CDR3: TGCGCCAGCAGGCCCCTCCAGACACTAAGCTACGAGCAGTACTTC. It yields the protein CASRPLQTLSYEQYF.

This clonotype was detected only a few times. The J gene is TRBJ1-1, the V gene TRBV5-8; D is possibly TRBD1 (6 bases). V lost 4 bases, J lost 5 bases, and 15 bases lay in between. This CDR3 region has 14 residues. CDR1 is SGHTS and CDR2 is YDEGEE in the germline V gene. For the CDR3, the DNA is TGTGCCAGCAGCCTAGGGGGAGGGGTTACTGAAGCTTTCTTT. Translating gives CASSLGGGVTEAFF.

Details on this clonotype: A much bigger clone sits one base away, suggesting this may be a read error. V gene TRBV6-5 combines with J gene TRBJ2-7, with D perhaps matching TRBD1 (5 bases). In germline, CDR1 is MNHEY, CDR2 SVGAGI. The length of the CDR3 is 14 residues. CDR3 protein: CAISYSAGHYEQYF. The CDR3 bases are TGTGCCATCAGTTACTCCGCAGGGCACTACGAGCAGTACTTC.

The rearrangement joins TRBV20-1 to TRBJ1-6; D possibly corresponds to TRBD1 (5 bases). Germline CDR1 DFQATT, CDR2 SNEGSKA (reference sequence). The V end was cut by 0 bases, the J end by 10 bases, with 13 bases between. The CDR3 has 14 residues. CDR3 nucleotide sequence: TGCAGTGCTAGAGATCGGGGCAGAGAATCACCCCTCCACTTT. Translating gives CSARDRGRESPLHF.

This clonotype was found many times. The chain links TRBV10-3 to TRBJ2-7; TRBD2 matches 15 bases. Losses at the gene ends were 6 bases for V and 0 bases for J; bases not matched to a gene: 6. The CDR3 covers 17 residues. Germline assignment: CDR1 ENHRY and CDR2 SYGVKD. The CDR3 reads CAIRQGLAGGSSYEQYF. CDR3 coding DNA: TGTGCCATCAGGCAAGGACTAGCGGGGGGGAGCTCCTACGAGCAGTACTTC.

In its sample, this clonotype was seen a few times. Being one base from a much bigger clone, this may be a read error. The chain combines TRBV5-4 with TRBJ1-2; 10 bases are shared with TRBD1. V was pared by 3 bases and J by 3 bases, with 5 bases of the junction left unmatched. From germline, CDR1 is SGHNT and CDR2 YYREEE (reference sequence). The CDR3 is 15 amino acids. The CDR3: CASSSGTGVDYGYTF. In DNA, the CDR3 is TGTGCCAGCAGCTCCGGGACAGGGGTCGACTATGGCTACACCTTC.

V is TRBV12-3 or TRBV12-4 and J is TRBJ2-5, with D possibly matching TRBD1 (6 bases). CDR3 size: 13 residues. Trimming pared 4 bases from V and 5 bases from J, leaving 11 bases between. The CDR3 DNA is TGTGCCAGCAGTTACACAGGGATCGAGACCCAGTACTTC. It specifies CASSYTGIETQYF.

This clonotype was detected ten times or more. This chain uses TRBV12-3 or TRBV12-4 with TRBJ1-1; D remains unclear. Trimming cost V 7 bases and J 1 base, with 7 bases left between them. This CDR3 spans 12 amino acids. The CDR3, as DNA: TGTGCCAGCACTCCCGAGAACACTGAAGCTTTCTTT. Its translation: CASTPENTEAFF.

This sequence joins TRBV6-5 and TRBJ2-7; 11 positions agree with TRBD1. This CDR3 is 15 amino acids long. The V segment lost 2 bases and the J segment 4 bases; nucleotides outside the gene matches: 4. The germline CDR1 and CDR2 sequences are MNHEY and SVGAGI. CDR3 region: CASSYPGTGGYEQYF. The CDR3 DNA reads as TGTGCCAGCAGTTACCCCGGGACAGGGGGGTACGAGCAGTACTTC.

This clonotype has ten or more counts. A read error may account for a junction end that differs from germline. The CDR3 reads CASSQGDNSYEQYF. In DNA form, the CDR3 reads TGTGCCAGCAGTCAGGGGGACAACTCCTACGAGCAGTACTTC. The chain links TRBV10-3 to TRBJ2-7, with 7 bases matching TRBD1. From germline, CDR1 is ENHRY and CDR2 SYGVKD. This CDR3 is built from 14 residues.

The table lists this clonotype with a few counts. The gene calls are TRBV20-1 and TRBJ2-5; D is undetermined. Trimming took 0 bases from V and 0 from J, leaving 8 bases between them. CDR1 DFQATT and CDR2 SNEGSKA come from the germline V gene (reference sequence). The CDR3 consists of 14 residues. CDR3 sequence (DNA): TGCAGTGCTAGAGATTTTGGCTACCAAGAGACCCAGTACTTC. Protein sequence: CSARDFGYQETQYF.

The V gene is TRBV7-9, the J gene TRBJ2-7; D is perhaps TRBD1 or TRBD2 (5 bases each). CDR1 and CDR2 from the germline V gene are SEHNR and FQNEAQ (reference sequence). Trimming shortened V by 4 bases and J by 7 bases, and 17 bases separated the two germline ends. This CDR3 is built from 14 residues. The CDR3 here is CASSSRTSSGEQYF. CDR3 sequence (DNA): TGTGCCAGCAGCTCCAGGACATCTTCGGGAGAGCAGTACTTC. Drawing the rest from reference TRBV7-9 and TRBJ2-7, the complete variable domain is DTGVSQNPRHKITKRGQNVTFRCDPISEHNRLYWYRQTLGQGPEFLTYFQNEAQLEKSRLLSDRFSAERPKGSFSTLEIQRTEQGDSAMYLCASSSRTSSGEQYFGPGTRLTVT.

The J gene is TRBJ1-1, the V gene TRBV7-9; 12 nucleotides agree with TRBD1. Looked up from germline, CDR1 is SEHNR and CDR2 is FQNEAQ (reference sequence). Trimming cost V 5 bases and J 3 bases; bases outside gene matches: 4. The CDR3 runs to 15 residues. The DNA for the CDR3 is TGTGCCAGCAGCCACCGGGACAGGGGGCACACTGAAGCTTTCTTT. Residues: CASSHRDRGHTEAFF.

Only a few counts were recorded for this clonotype. The rearrangement links TRBV2 to TRBJ2-7; 10 bases fit TRBD1. J was trimmed by 5 bases and V by 5 bases; bases with no gene match: 6. The CDR3 is 14 residues long. Germline V gene data show CDR1 as SNHLY and CDR2 as FYNNEI. CDR3 sequence reads: CASSSRDRGHEQYF. The CDR3 DNA reads as TGTGCCAGCAGTTCCCGGGACAGGGGTCACGAGCAGTACTTC.

This chain joins TRBV10-3 and TRBJ2-1, with a tentative D call TRBD1 (6 bases). Germline V gives CDR1 ENHRY, CDR2 SYGVKD. There are 15 residues in the CDR3. V lost 5 bases, J lost 3 bases, and 14 bases lay in between. The CDR3 loop is CAISSGARYYNEQFF. CDR3 nucleotide sequence: TGTGCCATCAGTTCAGGGGCTCGATACTACAATGAGCAGTTCTTC.

V and J are TRBV2 and TRBJ1-2; D uncertain. Germline V gene sequence: CDR1 SNHLY, CDR2 FYNNEI. This CDR3 contains 19 residues. V lost 0 bases to trimming and J lost 1 base, with 21 bases between them. The CDR3, as DNA: TGTGCCAGCAGTGAAGCGCGGCGGGTTAGTCGAGGGAGTAACTATGGCTACACCTTC. This encodes CASSEARRVSRGSNYGYTF.

This clonotype came up a few times. The chain is built from TRBV9 and TRBJ1-2; D is unresolved. Germline values: CDR1 SGDLS, CDR2 YYNGEE. The CDR3 contains 15 residues. V lost 4 bases to trimming and J lost 7 bases, with 20 bases between them. The DNA of the CDR3 is TGTGCCAGCAGCCCAGGAGGGCCTCCCTTGGGTGGCTACACCTTC. Protein product: CASSPGGPPLGGYTF.